The 11 T cell receptor beta chains below were found in one sample sequenced in a study of T-cell memory formation after mild COVID-19. Using its own MiXCR run on the 5' RACE reads, TCRdb lists one record per CDR3 protein. The table records some 320,000 distinct CDR3 sequences, approximately 15% of them present only once. The sample taken for sequencing was PBMCs or a T cell subset sorted from them (not recorded which). Source of these receptors: a man younger than 30 who had mild COVID-19 (a few samples of this study predate the infection). Cell type and time point are not known.

The rearrangement links TRBV5-1 to TRBJ2-1; 8 nucleotides line up with TRBD1. The J segment lost 7 bases and the V segment lost 1 base, leaving 10 bases of the junction unmatched. Germline-derived CDR1 and CDR2 are SGHRS and YFSETQ. The CDR3 totals 16 residues. CDR3 bases: TGCGCCAGCAGCTTGTATTCCGGACAGGGTAGGAATGAGCAGTTCTTC. It codes for CASSLYSGQGRNEQFF.

This clonotype was found a few times. Germline is not matched at one junction end, which may reflect a read error. The gene calls are TRBV2 and TRBJ1-2; D is perhaps TRBD1 (5 bases). Germline CDR1 and CDR2: SNHLY and FYNNEI. This CDR3 comprises 11 residues. CDR3: CASREGPGPNF. CDR3 sequence (DNA): TGTGCCAGCAGGGAGGGCCCGGGGCCGAACTTC. The full variable domain, its missing parts supplied by reference TRBV2 and TRBJ1-2, is EPEVTQTPSHQVTQMGQEVILRCVPISNHLYFYWYRQILGQKVEFLVSFYNNEISEKSEIFDDQFSVERPDGSNFTLKIRSTKLEDSAMYFCASREGPGPNFGSGTRLTVV.

The sample holds a few counts of this clonotype. The rearrangement joins TRBV7-3 to TRBJ2-7; TRBD2 agrees at 9 bases. Germline assignment: CDR1 SGHTA and CDR2 FQGTGA. This CDR3 is built from 16 residues. The J segment lost 0 bases and the V segment lost 5 bases, leaving 8 bases of the junction unmatched. CDR3 DNA sequence: TGTGCCAGCAGCCCCCTAGCGGGGCCTTTCTCCTACGAGCAGTACTTC. It yields the protein CASSPLAGPFSYEQYF.

This clonotype was picked up many times. V gene TRBV7-2 combines with J gene TRBJ2-6; D might be TRBD2 (6 bases). Trimming took 5 bases from V and 0 from J, leaving 11 bases between them. This CDR3 has 16 amino acids. From germline, CDR1 is SGHTA and CDR2 FQGNSA. The CDR3 is CASSVDGSSGANVLTF. The CDR3, as DNA: TGTGCCAGCAGCGTCGACGGGAGCTCTGGGGCCAACGTCCTGACTTTC.

The chain links TRBV29-1 to TRBJ1-1; D call uncertain. Germline assignment: CDR1 SQVTM and CDR2 ANQGSEA. This CDR3 comprises 11 residues. The ends were cut back, 4 bases at V and 8 bases at J, with 11 bases in the middle. The CDR3 DNA follows: TGCAGCGTTGGTCGGGCCGTCGAAGCTTTCTTT. Its protein is CSVGRAVEAFF.

The chain joins TRBV11-2 to TRBJ1-2, with 11 bases that match TRBD1. Trimming at V came to 6 bases and at J to 6 bases, leaving 3 bases not matched to a gene. Per the germline V gene, CDR1 is SGHAT and CDR2 is FQNNGV. The CDR3 extends over 13 amino acids. The CDR3 here is CASRRTGGDGYTF. The CDR3 bases are TGTGCCAGCAGACGGACAGGGGGCGATGGCTACACCTTC. The full variable domain, in which reference TRBV11-2 and TRBJ1-2 provide the parts outside the CDR3, is EAGVAQSPRYKIIEKRQSVAFWCNPISGHATLYWYQQILGQGPKLLIQFQNNGVVDDSQLPKDRFSAERLKGVDSTLKIQPAKLEDSAVYLCASRRTGGDGYTFGSGTRLTVV.

The chain employs TRBV27 and TRBJ1-2, with TRBD1 matching over 10 bases. The CDR3 runs 18 residues. V lost 3 bases and J lost 8; bases outside the gene matches: 18. Germline CDR1 reads MNHEY; CDR2 reads SMNVEV (reference sequence). CDR3 region: CASSFLSSGQGLLRGYTF. In DNA, the CDR3 is TGTGCCAGCAGTTTTTTATCTTCGGGACAGGGGTTGCTACGAGGCTACACCTTC.

This clonotype was recorded only once. This sequence joins TRBV20-1 and TRBJ2-2; perhaps TRBD1 as D (6 bases). This CDR3 comprises 13 residues. Germline-derived CDR1 and CDR2 are DFQATT and SNEGSKA (reference sequence). Trimming shortened V by 1 base and J by 7 bases, and 10 bases separated the two germline ends. The DNA for the CDR3 is TGCAGTGCTAGAGGAGAGGGGGACGGGGAGCTGTTTTTT. Translating it yields CSARGEGDGELFF.

This clonotype was seen more than once but under ten times. The chain is built from TRBV4-3 and TRBJ1-6; D uncertain. CDR3 length: 14 residues. Germline assignment: CDR1 LGHNA and CDR2 YSLEER. V lost 2 bases and J lost 7, with 9 bases in between. Here the CDR3 DNA reads TGCGCCAGCAGCCAAAGCAACCAAAATTCACCCCTCCACTTT. This sequence encodes CASSQSNQNSPLHF.

This clonotype was picked up a small number of times. J is TRBJ2-2 and V is TRBV18, with 7 bases that match TRBD1. The CDR3 totals 13 residues. Unmatched junction bases numbered 5, after V lost 4 bases and J lost 9 bases. Germline assignment: CDR1 KGHSH and CDR2 LQKENI. The CDR3 region is CASSLDRERELFF. CDR3 bases: TGTGCCAGCTCACTTGACAGGGAACGGGAGCTGTTTTTT.

This clonotype has a handful of counts. CDR3 nucleotides: TGTGCCATCCGAGGGTTCTACGAGCAGTACTTC. As protein: CAIRGFYEQYF. V is TRBV6-2 or TRBV6-3 and J is TRBJ2-7; perhaps TRBD2 as D (5 bases). The V gene's germline CDR1 is MNHEY and CDR2 SVGEGT. The CDR3 is 11 residues long. Trimming cost V 10 bases and J 3 bases, with 10 bases left between them.